The 25 T cell receptor beta chains reported below all come from one sample, sequenced in a study of CXCR3-negative and CXCR3-positive naive CD8 T cells. General observations from the study: CXCR3-positive naive cells carried more hydrophobic TRB CDR3s than CXCR3-negative ones.

TRB cDNA libraries were made by UMI-labeled 5' RACE. TCRdb re-analyzed the 5' RACE reads; it lists each CDR3 protein once, without DNA. The listing records 80,000 to 100,000 distinct CDR3 sequences. No antigen has been assigned to these receptors. Sequencing was performed on naive CXCR3+ CD8+ T cells from blood. Described subset: CD45RO-CCR7+CD27+CD95- naive CD8+ T cells expressing CXCR3 (TNR3+). These receptors all come from a human donor in good health. Some clones in this sample may be carry-over from other donors' samples.

V is TRBV6-2 or TRBV6-3 and J is TRBJ2-1. The CDR3 totals 14 residues. The germline gives CDR1 MNHEY, CDR2 SVGEGT. CDR3 residues: CASSYPRTDNEQFF.

The chain has TRBV29-1 and TRBJ2-1. The CDR3 loop spans 16 amino acids. Germline CDR1 reads SQVTM; CDR2 reads ANQGSEA. The chain's CDR3 is CSVLGFGQESYNEQFF.

The chain carries TRBV20-1 and TRBJ1-2; TCRdb picks TRBD1, but there is no DNA to check that call. Germline lookup yields CDR1 DFQATT and CDR2 SNEGSKA (reference sequence). The CDR3 contains 15 residues. The CDR3 protein is CSARDARTPDYGYTF.

This chain's CDR3 is CSVTPGTGGADTQYF. The gene calls are TRBV29-1 and TRBJ2-3; the TRBD1 assignment by TCRdb is unverifiable without DNA. Germline values: CDR1 SQVTM, CDR2 ANQGSEA. The CDR3 is made up of 15 amino acids.

The rearrangement links TRBV20-1 to TRBJ2-2; checking the TCRdb D call of TRBD1 is not possible without DNA. CDR3 length: 11 residues. Germline assignment: CDR1 DFQATT and CDR2 SNEGSKA (reference sequence). The CDR3 here is CSAMGVGELFF.

The chain carries TRBV20-1 and TRBJ2-1; TCRdb's assignment of TRBD1 cannot be checked, as there is no DNA. The length of the CDR3 is 13 residues. Germline V CDR1 and CDR2: DFQATT, SNEGSKA (reference sequence). The CDR3 protein is CSASGGTYNEQFF.

The chain employs TRBV7-6 and TRBJ1-5. The V gene's germline CDR1 is SGHVS and CDR2 FNYEAQ. The CDR3 consists of 13 residues. The CDR3 loop reads CASSLWGDQPQHF.

J is TRBJ2-2 and V is TRBV29-1. CDR1 is SQVTM, CDR2 ANQGSEA, per germline. This CDR3 is built from 12 residues. This CDR3 reads CSVAAFTGELFF.

This chain joins TRBV29-1 and TRBJ2-5. The CDR3 is 12 residues long. Germline CDR1 reads SQVTM; CDR2 reads ANQGSEA. The CDR3 sequence: CSVDEWGETQYF.

V usage is TRBV12-3 or TRBV12-4 and J usage is TRBJ1-6; there is no DNA to check the TCRdb D call of TRBD1. The CDR3 consists of 14 residues. This chain's CDR3 is CASSSGTGGSPLHF.

The rearrangement links TRBV2 to TRBJ2-7. This CDR3 is 13 amino acids long. The germline gives CDR1 SNHLY, CDR2 FYNNEI. The CDR3 loop reads CASKWSASYEQYF.

J is TRBJ2-3 and V is TRBV29-1; there is no DNA to check the TCRdb D call of TRBD2. The CDR3 consists of 16 residues. Germline assignment: CDR1 SQVTM and CDR2 ANQGSEA. The CDR3 loop is CSVGPVAGALPDTQYF.

This chain links TRBV20-1 with TRBJ2-7; TCRdb reports TRBD1, a call that lacks DNA to check it against. The CDR3 has 13 amino acids. From germline, CDR1 is DFQATT and CDR2 SNEGSKA (reference sequence). CDR3 loop: CSAEPGRKNEQYF.

The chain employs TRBV4-1 and TRBJ1-2. This CDR3 is built from 13 residues. CDR1 MGHRA and CDR2 YSYEKL come from the germline V gene. The CDR3 loop is CASSQGPGSGYTF.

The genes are TRBV7-2 and TRBJ1-3; TCRdb selects TRBD1, and the lack of DNA leaves this call unchecked. Germline CDR1 SGHTA, CDR2 FQGNSA. The CDR3 length is 16 residues. The CDR3: CASSSRDGYSGNTIYF.

The J gene is TRBJ2-6, the V gene TRBV20-1; the D call of TRBD1 rests on TCRdb alone, since no DNA is present to check it. In germline, CDR1 is DFQATT, CDR2 SNEGSKA (reference sequence). There are 16 residues in the CDR3. CDR3 in amino acids: CSAVPGQDSGANVLTF.

The J gene is TRBJ1-1, the V gene TRBV7-8; the TCRdb call, TRBD1, lacks DNA for checking. CDR3 length: 14 amino acids. In germline, CDR1 is SGHVS, CDR2 FQNEAQ. The CDR3 protein is CASSRTEGVTEAFF.

The gene calls are TRBV27 and TRBJ2-7; TCRdb's D call of TRBD1 is untestable without DNA. CDR1 and CDR2 from the germline V gene are MNHEY and SMNVEV (reference sequence). This CDR3 contains 14 residues. The CDR3: CASSFGTGFVEQYF.

The chain combines TRBV11-2 with TRBJ1-1; TCRdb lists TRBD1, though no DNA is available to test this call. Looked up from germline, CDR1 is SGHAT and CDR2 is FQNNGV. The CDR3 is 15 amino acids. Here the CDR3 reads CASSLQQGMNTEAFF. The full variable domain, rest sourced from reference TRBV11-2 and TRBJ1-1, is EAGVAQSPRYKIIEKRQSVAFWCNPISGHATLYWYQQILGQGPKLLIQFQNNGVVDDSQLPKDRFSAERLKGVDSTLKIQPAKLEDSAVYLCASSLQQGMNTEAFFGQGTRLTVV.

The V gene is TRBV6-5, the J gene TRBJ1-5. From germline, CDR1 is MNHEY and CDR2 SVGAGI. There are 15 residues in the CDR3. CDR3 in amino acids: CASSYSLEFNQPQHF.

The chain uses TRBV28 and TRBJ2-7; TCRdb selects TRBD1, and the lack of DNA leaves this call unchecked. CDR1 is MDHEN and CDR2 is SYDVKM in the germline V gene. This CDR3 region has 16 residues. This CDR3 reads CASSFPSDRVVDEQYF.

The V and J genes are TRBV20-1 and TRBJ1-2; checking the TCRdb D call of TRBD1 is not possible without DNA. This CDR3 contains 14 residues. The germline gives CDR1 DFQATT, CDR2 SNEGSKA (reference sequence). The CDR3 sequence is CSAVRDRGIYGYTF.

The gene calls are TRBV28 and TRBJ2-5; lacking DNA, the TRBD1 call made by TCRdb goes unchecked. CDR3 length equals 13 residues. The germline V gene encodes CDR1 MDHEN and CDR2 SYDVKM. The CDR3 loop is CANSFPGEETQYF.

The chain carries TRBV20-1 and TRBJ2-1; TCRdb reports TRBD2, a call that lacks DNA to check it against. The CDR3 covers 15 residues. CDR1 is DFQATT and CDR2 is SNEGSKA in the germline V gene (reference sequence). CDR3 loop: CSAYSGTTNYNEQFF.

The genes are TRBV11-2 and TRBJ2-7. This CDR3 comprises 12 residues. Germline lookup yields CDR1 SGHAT and CDR2 FQNNGV. The CDR3 protein is CASSLGNGEQYF.